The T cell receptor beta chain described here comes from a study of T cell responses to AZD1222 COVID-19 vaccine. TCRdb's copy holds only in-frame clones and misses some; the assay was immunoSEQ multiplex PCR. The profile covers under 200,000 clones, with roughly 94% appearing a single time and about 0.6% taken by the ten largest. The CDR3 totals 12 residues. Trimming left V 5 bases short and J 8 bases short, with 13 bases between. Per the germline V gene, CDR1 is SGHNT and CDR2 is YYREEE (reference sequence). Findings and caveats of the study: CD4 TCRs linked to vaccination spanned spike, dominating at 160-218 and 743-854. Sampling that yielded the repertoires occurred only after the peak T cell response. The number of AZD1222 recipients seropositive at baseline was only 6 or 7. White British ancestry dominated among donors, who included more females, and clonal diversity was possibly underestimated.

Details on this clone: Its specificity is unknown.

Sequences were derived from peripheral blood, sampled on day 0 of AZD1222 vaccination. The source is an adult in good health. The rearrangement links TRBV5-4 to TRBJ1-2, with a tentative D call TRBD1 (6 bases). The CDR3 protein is CASSRGAQGYTF. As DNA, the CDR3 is TGTGCCAGCAGTCGGGGGGCGCAAGGCTACACCTTC.